This T cell receptor beta chain was documented in a study of T cell responses to AZD1222 COVID-19 vaccine. For the study at large: Pooled samples include second doses given at about 4 or 12 weeks.

General study points: There were mostly white British donors and more females than males, and clonal diversity was possibly underestimated. Repertoire sampling happened only post peak T cell response. There were vaccine-associated CD4 TCRs across spike, dominant at 160-218 and 743-854.

With regard to this clone: Its antigen is as yet unknown.

Method: immunoSEQ multiplex PCR; TCRdb's copy keeps in-frame clones and lacks some. The sample shows about 130,000 clones, 75% to 90% of them seen only once. The CDR3 length is 18 residues. The V end was cut by 1 base, the J end by 0 bases, with 16 bases between. CDR1 is MNHEY and CDR2 is SMNVEV in the germline V gene (reference sequence). The receptor was isolated from an adult in good health. Source: peripheral blood, taken on day 0 of AZD1222 vaccination. The chain is built from TRBV27 and TRBJ1-3; possible D gene TRBD1, 5 bases. CDR3 DNA: TGTGCCAGCAGTTTATACTCGACAGCTCTCCACTCTGGAAACACCATATATTTT. Protein product: CASSLYSTALHSGNTIYF.